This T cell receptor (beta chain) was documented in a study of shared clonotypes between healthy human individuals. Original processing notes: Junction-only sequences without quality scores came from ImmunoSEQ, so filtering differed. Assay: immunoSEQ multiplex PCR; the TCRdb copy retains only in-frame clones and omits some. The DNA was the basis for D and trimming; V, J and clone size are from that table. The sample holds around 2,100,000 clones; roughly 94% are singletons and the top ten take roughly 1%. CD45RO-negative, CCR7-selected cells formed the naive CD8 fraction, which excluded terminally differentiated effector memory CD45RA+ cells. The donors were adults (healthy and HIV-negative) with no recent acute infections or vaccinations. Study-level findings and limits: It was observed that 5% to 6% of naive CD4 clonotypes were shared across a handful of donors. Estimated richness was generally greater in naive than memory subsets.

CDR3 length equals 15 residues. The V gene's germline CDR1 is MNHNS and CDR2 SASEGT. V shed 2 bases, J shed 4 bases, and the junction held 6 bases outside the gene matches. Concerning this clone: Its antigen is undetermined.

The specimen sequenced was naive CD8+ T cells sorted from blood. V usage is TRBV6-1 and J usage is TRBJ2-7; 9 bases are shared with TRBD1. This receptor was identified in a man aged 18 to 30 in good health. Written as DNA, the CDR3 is TGTGCCAGCAGTGAATTGGGACAGGGACTATACGAGCAGTACTTC. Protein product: CASSELGQGLYEQYF.